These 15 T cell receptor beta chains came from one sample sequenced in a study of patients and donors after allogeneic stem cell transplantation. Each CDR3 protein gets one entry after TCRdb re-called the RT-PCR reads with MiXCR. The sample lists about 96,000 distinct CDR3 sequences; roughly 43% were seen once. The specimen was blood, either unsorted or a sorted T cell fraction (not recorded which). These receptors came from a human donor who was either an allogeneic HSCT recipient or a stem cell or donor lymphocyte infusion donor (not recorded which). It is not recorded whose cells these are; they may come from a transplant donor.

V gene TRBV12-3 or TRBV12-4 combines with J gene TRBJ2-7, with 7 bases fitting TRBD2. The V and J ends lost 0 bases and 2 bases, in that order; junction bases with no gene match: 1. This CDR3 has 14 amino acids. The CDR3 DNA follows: TGTGCCAGCAGTTTAGCGGGAGGGCCCTACGAGCAGTACTTC. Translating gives CASSLAGGPYEQYF.

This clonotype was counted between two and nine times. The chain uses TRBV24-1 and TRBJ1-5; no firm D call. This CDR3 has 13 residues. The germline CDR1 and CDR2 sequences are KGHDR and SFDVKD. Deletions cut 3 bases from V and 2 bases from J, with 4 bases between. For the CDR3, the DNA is TGTGCCACCAGTGATATCGGCAATCAGCCCCAGCATTTT. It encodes CATSDIGNQPQHF.

The CDR3 nucleotides are TGTGCCAGCAGTTCGGACAGGGGACTACGAGAGCAGTACTTC. This sequence encodes CASSSDRGLREQYF. The genes are TRBV12-3 or TRBV12-4 and TRBJ2-7; 9 nucleotides agree with TRBD1. Trimming removed 4 bases from V and 7 bases from J; junction bases left unmatched: 8. CDR3 size: 14 residues.

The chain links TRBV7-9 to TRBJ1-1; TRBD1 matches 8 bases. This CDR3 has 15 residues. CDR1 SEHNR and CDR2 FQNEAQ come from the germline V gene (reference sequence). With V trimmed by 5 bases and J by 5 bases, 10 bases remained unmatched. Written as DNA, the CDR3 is TGTGCCAGCAGCCCGACGGACAGGGAGGGTACTGAAGCTTTCTTT. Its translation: CASSPTDREGTEAFF.

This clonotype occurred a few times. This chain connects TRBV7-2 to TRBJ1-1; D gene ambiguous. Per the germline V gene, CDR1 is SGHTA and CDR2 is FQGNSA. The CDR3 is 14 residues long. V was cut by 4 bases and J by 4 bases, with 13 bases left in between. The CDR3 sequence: CASSYISRVTEAFF. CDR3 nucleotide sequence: TGTGCCAGCAGCTATATCTCCCGGGTCACTGAAGCTTTCTTT.

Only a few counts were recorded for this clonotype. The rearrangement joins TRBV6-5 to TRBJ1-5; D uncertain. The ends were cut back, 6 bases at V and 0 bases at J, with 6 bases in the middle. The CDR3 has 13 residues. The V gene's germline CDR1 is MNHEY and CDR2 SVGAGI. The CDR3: CASRAYSNQPQHF. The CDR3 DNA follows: TGTGCCAGCAGGGCTTATAGCAATCAGCCCCAGCATTTT.

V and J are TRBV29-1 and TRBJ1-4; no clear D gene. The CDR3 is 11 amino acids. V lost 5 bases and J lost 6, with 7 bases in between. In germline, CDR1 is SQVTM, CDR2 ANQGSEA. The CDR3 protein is CSVRVHEKLFF. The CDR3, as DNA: TGCAGCGTTAGGGTCCATGAAAAACTGTTTTTT.

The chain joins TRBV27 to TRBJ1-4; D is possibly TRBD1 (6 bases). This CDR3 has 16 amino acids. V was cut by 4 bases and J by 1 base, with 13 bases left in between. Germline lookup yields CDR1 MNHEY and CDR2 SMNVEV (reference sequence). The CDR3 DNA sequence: TGTGCCAGCAGTTCAGGGGCTTGGATAACTAATGAAAAACTGTTTTTT. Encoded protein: CASSSGAWITNEKLFF.

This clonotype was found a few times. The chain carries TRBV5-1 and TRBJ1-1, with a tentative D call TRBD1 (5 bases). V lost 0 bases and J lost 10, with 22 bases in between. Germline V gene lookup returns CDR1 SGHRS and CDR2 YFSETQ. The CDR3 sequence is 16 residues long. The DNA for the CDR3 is TGCGCCAGCAGCTTGGCCGAGCAGGGCCTCGACCCCTCAGCTTTCTTT. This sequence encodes CASSLAEQGLDPSAFF.

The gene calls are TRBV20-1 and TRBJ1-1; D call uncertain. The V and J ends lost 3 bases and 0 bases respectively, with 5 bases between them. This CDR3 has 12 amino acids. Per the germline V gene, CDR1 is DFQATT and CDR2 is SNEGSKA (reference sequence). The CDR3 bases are TGCAGTGCTAGCCCCATGAACACTGAAGCTTTCTTT. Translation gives CSASPMNTEAFF.

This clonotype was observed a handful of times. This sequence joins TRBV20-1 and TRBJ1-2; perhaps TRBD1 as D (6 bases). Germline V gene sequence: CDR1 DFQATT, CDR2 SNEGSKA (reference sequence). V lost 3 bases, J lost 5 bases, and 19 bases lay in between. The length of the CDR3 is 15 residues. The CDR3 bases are TGCAGTGCTAGTCTTTGGCAGGGGAGTCCATATGGCTACACCTTC. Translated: CSASLWQGSPYGYTF.

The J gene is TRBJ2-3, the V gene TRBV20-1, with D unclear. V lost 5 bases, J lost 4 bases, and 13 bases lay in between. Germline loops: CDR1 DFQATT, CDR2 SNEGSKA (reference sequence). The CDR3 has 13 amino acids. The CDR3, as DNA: TGCAGTGCTCCCGGCGGCGCCGCAGATACGCAGTATTTT. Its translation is CSAPGGAADTQYF.

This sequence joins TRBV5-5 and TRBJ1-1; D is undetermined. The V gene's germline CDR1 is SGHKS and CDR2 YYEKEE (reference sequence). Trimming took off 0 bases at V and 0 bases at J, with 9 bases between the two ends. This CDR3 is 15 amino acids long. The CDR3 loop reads CASSLGMSMNTEAFF. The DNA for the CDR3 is TGTGCCAGCAGCTTGGGAATGAGCATGAACACTGAAGCTTTCTTT.

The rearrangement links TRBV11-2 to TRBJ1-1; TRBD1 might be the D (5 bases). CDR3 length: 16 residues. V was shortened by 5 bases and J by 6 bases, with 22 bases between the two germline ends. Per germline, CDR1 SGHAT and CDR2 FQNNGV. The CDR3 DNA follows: TGTGCCAGCAGCAAATACGGGACGAAGTTACCCGCTGAAGCTTTCTTT. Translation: CASSKYGTKLPAEAFF.

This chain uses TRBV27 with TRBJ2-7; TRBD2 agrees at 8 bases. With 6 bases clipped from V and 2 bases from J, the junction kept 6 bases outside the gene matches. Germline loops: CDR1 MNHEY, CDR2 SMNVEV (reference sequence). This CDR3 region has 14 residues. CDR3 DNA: TGTGCCAGCAGGTTAGCGGGACTGACCTACGAGCAGTACTTC. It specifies CASRLAGLTYEQYF.